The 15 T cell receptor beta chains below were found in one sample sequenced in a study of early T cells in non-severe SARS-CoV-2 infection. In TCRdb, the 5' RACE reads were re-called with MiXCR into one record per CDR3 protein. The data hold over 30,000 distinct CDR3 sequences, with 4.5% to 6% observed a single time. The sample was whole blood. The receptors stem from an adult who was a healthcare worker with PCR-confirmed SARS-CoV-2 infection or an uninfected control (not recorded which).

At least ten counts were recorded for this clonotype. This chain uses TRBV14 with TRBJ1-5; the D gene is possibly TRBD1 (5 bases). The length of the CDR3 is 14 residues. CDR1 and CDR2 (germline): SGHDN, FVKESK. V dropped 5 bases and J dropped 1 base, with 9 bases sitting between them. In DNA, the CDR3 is TGTGCCAGCAGCAGAGGGGAGAGCAATCAGCCCCAGCATTTT. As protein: CASSRGESNQPQHF. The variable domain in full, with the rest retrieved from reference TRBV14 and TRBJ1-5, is EAGVTQFPSHSVIEKGQTVTLRCDPISGHDNLYWYRRVMGKEIKFLLHFVKESKQDESGMPNNRFLAERTGGTYSTLKVQPAELEDSGVYFCASSRGESNQPQHFGDGTRLSIL.

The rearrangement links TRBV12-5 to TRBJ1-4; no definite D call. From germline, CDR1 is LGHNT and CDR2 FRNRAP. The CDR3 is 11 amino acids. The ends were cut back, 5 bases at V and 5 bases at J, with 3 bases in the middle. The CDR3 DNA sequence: TGTGCTAGTGGTACGAATGAAAAACTGTTTTTT. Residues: CASGTNEKLFF.

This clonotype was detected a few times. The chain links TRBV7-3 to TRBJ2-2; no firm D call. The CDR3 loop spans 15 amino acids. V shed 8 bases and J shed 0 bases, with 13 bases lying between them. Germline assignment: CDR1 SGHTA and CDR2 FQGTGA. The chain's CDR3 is CASSLYGSNTGELFF. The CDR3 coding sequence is TGTGCCAGCTCACTTTACGGATCGAACACCGGGGAGCTGTTTTTT.

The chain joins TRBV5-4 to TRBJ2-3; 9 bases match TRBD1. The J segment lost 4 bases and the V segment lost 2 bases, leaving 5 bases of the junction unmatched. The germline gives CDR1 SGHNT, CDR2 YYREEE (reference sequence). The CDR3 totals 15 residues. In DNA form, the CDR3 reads TGTGCCAGCAGCTTCGGGACAGGGAACCCAGATACGCAGTATTTT. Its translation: CASSFGTGNPDTQYF.

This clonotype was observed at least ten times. The CDR3 spells CASSFGQNYEQYF. The CDR3, as DNA: TGTGCCAGCAGCTTCGGGCAGAACTACGAGCAGTACTTC. The genes are TRBV5-6 and TRBJ2-7; D ambiguous. This CDR3 contains 13 residues. Looked up from germline, CDR1 is SGHDT and CDR2 is YYEEEE. V was clipped by 2 bases and J by 3 bases, with 9 bases between them.

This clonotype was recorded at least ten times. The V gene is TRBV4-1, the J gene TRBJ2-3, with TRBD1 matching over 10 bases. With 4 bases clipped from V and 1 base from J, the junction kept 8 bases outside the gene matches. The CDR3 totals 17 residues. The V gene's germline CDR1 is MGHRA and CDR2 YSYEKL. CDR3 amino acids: CASSPGTGVGGTDTQYF. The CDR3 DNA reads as TGCGCCAGCAGCCCCGGGACAGGGGTTGGTGGCACAGATACGCAGTATTTT.

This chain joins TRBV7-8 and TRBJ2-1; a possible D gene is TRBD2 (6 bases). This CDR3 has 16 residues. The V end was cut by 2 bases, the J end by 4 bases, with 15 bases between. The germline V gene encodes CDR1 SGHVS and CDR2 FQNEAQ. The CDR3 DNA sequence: TGTGCCAGCAGCTTATTGGCGGGTGGGACTTACAATGAGCAGTTCTTC. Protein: CASSLLAGGTYNEQFF.

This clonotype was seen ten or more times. CDR3 nucleotide sequence: TGCGCCAGCAGCTTTAACGTCCTTTCCTACGAGCAGTACTTC. Its protein product is CASSFNVLSYEQYF. The rearrangement joins TRBV5-1 to TRBJ2-7; D is undetermined. CDR1 SGHRS and CDR2 YFSETQ come from the germline V gene. This CDR3 is built from 14 residues. V shed 2 bases and J shed 1 base, with 10 bases lying between them.

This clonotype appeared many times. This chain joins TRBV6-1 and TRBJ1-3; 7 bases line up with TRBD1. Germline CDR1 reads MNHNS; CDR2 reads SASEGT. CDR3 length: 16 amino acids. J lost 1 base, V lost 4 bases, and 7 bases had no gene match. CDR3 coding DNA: TGTGCCAGCAGTGTAACTCAGGGGGTTTCTGGAAACACCATATATTTT. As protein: CASSVTQGVSGNTIYF.

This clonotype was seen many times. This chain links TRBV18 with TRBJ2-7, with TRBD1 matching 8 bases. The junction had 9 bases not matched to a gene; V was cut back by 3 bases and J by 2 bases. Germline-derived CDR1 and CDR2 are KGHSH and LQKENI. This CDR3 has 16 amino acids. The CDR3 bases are TGTGCCAGCTCACCGACAGGGGCGACTACGGCCTACGAGCAGTACTTC. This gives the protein CASSPTGATTAYEQYF.

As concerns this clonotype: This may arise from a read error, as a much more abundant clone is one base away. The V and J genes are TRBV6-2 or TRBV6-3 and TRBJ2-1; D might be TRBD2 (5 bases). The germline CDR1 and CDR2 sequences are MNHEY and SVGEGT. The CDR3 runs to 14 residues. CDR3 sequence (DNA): TGTGCCAGCAGTAGGACTGCTCTGGTGGATGAGCAGCTCTTC. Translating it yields CASSRTALVDEQLF.

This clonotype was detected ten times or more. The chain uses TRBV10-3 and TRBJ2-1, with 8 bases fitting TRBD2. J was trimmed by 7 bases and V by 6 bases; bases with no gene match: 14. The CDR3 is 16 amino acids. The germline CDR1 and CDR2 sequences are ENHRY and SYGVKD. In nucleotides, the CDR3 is TGTGCCATCAGCGATCCCAGCGGGAGAGGGGGGAATGAGCAGTTCTTC. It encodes CAISDPSGRGGNEQFF.

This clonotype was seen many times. Here the CDR3 reads CASSPGTGENTEAFF. The CDR3 DNA reads as TGTGCCAGCTCACCCGGGACAGGGGAGAACACTGAAGCTTTCTTT. The rearrangement uses TRBV18 and TRBJ1-1; the match to TRBD1 covers 10 bases. From germline, CDR1 is KGHSH and CDR2 LQKENI. The CDR3 is 15 amino acids. V shed 3 bases, J shed 1 base, and the junction held 2 bases outside the gene matches.

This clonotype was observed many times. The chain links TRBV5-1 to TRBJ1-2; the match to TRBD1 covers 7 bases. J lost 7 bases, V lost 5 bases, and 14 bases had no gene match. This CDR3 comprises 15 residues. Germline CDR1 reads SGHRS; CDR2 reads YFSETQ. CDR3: CASRGDRDSQGGYTF. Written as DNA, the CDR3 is TGCGCCAGCAGGGGGGACCGGGACAGCCAAGGTGGCTACACCTTC.

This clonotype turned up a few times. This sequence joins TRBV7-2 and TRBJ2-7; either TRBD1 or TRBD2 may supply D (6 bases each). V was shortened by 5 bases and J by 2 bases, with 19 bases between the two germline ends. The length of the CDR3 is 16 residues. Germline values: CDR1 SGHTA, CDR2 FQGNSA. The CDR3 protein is CASSLYPGAPPYEQYF. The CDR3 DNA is TGTGCCAGCAGCCTCTACCCGGGGGCCCCTCCCTACGAGCAGTACTTC.